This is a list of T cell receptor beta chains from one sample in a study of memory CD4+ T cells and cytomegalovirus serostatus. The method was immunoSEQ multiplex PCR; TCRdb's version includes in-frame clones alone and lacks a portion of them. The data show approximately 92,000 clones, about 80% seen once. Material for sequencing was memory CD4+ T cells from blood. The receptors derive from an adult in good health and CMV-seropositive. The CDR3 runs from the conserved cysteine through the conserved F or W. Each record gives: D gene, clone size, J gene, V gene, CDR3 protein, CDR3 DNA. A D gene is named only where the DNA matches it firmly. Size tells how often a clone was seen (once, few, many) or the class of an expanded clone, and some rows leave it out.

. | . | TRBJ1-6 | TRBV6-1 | CASSPAQAKGSPLHF | TGTGCCAGCAGCCCAGCACAGGCAAAGGGTTCACCCCTCCACTTT
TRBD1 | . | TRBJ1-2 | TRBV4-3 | CASSQAGTGRLGGGYTF | TGCGCCAGCAGCCAAGCGGGGACAGGGCGCTTAGGCGGTGGCTACACCTTC
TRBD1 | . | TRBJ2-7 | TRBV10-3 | CASKTGTGDEQYF | TGTGCCAGCAAGACCGGGACAGGGGATGAGCAGTACTTC
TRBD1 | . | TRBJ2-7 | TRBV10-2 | CASSQGQGATYEQYF | TGCGCCAGCAGCCAGGGACAGGGGGCAACCTACGAGCAGTACTTC
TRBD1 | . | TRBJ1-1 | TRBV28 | CASSFSGQGGNTEAFF | TGTGCCAGCAGTTTTTCAGGACAGGGGGGGAACACTGAAGCTTTCTTT
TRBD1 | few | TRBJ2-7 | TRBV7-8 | CASSYGTGGREQYF | TGTGCCAGCAGCTACGGGACAGGGGGCAGGGAGCAGTACTTC
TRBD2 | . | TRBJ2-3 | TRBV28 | CASSLPLAGGDTQYF | TGTGCCAGCAGTCTACCTTTAGCGGGAGGGGATACGCAGTATTTT
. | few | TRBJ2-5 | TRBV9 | CASSVTEETQYF | TGTGCCAGCAGCGTAACGGAGGAGACCCAGTACTTC
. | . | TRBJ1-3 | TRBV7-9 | CASSHNGNTIYF | TGTGCCAGCAGCCACAATGGAAACACCATATATTTT
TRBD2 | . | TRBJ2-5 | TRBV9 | CASSVAQGLAGETQYF | TGTGCCAGCAGCGTAGCCCAGGGACTAGCGGGAGAGACCCAGTACTTC
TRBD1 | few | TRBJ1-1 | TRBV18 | CASSPDREGAFF | TGTGCCAGCTCACCAGACAGGGAGGGAGCTTTCTTT
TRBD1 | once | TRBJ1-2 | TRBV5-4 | CASSATGGGTNYGYTF | TGTGCCAGCAGCGCGACAGGGGGTGGGACTAACTATGGCTACACCTTC
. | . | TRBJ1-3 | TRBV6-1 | CATTSPGESGNTIYF | TGTGCCACCACCTCACCAGGGGAGTCTGGAAACACCATATATTTT
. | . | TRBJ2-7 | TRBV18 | CASSREQSSYEQYF | TGTGCCAGCTCAAGAGAACAAAGCTCCTACGAGCAGTACTTC
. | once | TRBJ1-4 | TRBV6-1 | CASSEARFIDEKLFF | TGTGCCAGCAGTGAAGCGCGGTTTATCGATGAAAAACTGTTTTTT
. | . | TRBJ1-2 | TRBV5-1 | CASSLVGANYGYTF | TGCGCCAGCAGCCTTGTTGGGGCGAACTATGGCTACACCTTC
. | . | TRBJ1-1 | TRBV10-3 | CAISDGIAGGVNTEAFF | TGTGCCATCAGTGATGGGATCGCGGGAGGGGTGAACACTGAAGCTTTCTTT
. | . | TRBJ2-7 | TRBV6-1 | CASSPRGAGSNEQYF | TGTGCCAGCAGCCCCCGGGGGGCGGGGAGTAACGAGCAGTACTTC
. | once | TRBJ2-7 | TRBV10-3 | CAIRRDGPYEQYF | TGTGCCATCAGACGGGACGGACCTTACGAGCAGTACTTC
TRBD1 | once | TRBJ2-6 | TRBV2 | CASKSDRGRANVLTF | TGTGCCAGCAAATCGGACAGGGGGCGCGCCAACGTCCTGACTTTC
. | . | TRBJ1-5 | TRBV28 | CASLSSPGDYQPQHF | TGTGCCAGCCTATCCTCACCCGGGGACTATCAGCCCCAGCATTTT
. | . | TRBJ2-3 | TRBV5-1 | CASGLRGQNTDTQYF | TGCGCCAGCGGCCTGAGGGGCCAGAACACAGATACGCAGTATTTT
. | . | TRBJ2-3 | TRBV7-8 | CASSSLGAQFGTQYF | TGTGCCAGCAGCTCCCTAGGGGCCCAGTTCGGTACGCAGTATTTT
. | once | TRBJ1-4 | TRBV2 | CASRPRWATNEKLFF | TGTGCCAGCAGACCCCGCTGGGCGACTAATGAAAAACTGTTTTTT
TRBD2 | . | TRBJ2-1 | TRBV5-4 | CASSLARLAGVNEQFF | TGTGCCAGCAGCTTGGCCCGACTAGCGGGAGTCAATGAGCAGTTCTTC
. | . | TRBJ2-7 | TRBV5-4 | CASSLEVREVDEQYF | TGTGCCAGCAGCTTGGAGGTCCGGGAAGTGGACGAGCAGTACTTC
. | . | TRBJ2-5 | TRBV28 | CASSPGGQDQTQYF | TGTGCCAGCAGTCCGGGGGGACAGGATCAGACCCAGTACTTC
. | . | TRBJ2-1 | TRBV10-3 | CATQRPGFMAEGLYNEQFF | TGTGCCACCCAACGGCCGGGTTTCATGGCTGAGGGTTTGTACAATGAGCAGTTCTTC
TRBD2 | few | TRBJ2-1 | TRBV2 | CASSESGRASEQFF | TGTGCCAGCAGTGAATCCGGGAGGGCCAGTGAGCAGTTCTTC
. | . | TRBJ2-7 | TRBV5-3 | CARSLPGWAYEQYF | TGTGCCAGAAGCTTGCCAGGGTGGGCCTACGAGCAGTACTTC
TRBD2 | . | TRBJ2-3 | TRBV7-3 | CASSLQPGTSGRAGDTQYF | TGTGCCAGCAGCCTACAACCCGGGACTAGCGGGAGGGCCGGAGATACGCAGTATTTT
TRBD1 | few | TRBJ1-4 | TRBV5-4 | CASSRQGAVEKLFF | TGTGCCAGCAGCCGACAGGGGGCGGTGGAAAAACTGTTTTTT
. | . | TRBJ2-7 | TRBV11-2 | CASSLDWTVAYEQYF | TGTGCCAGCAGCTTAGATTGGACCGTTGCCTACGAGCAGTACTTC
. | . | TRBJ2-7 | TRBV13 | CASSLQGGGYEQYF | TGTGCCAGCAGTCTTCAAGGAGGGGGCTACGAGCAGTACTTC
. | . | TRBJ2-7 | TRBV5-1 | CASSRGGFGDEQYF | TGCGCCAGCAGCAGGGGGGGTTTCGGGGACGAGCAGTACTTC
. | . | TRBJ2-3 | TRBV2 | CASSLQGSSTDTQYF | TGTGCCAGCAGTTTACAGGGATCGAGCACAGATACGCAGTATTTT
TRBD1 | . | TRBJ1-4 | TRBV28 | CASSSTGALNEKLFF | TGTGCCAGCAGTTCGACAGGGGCGCTGAATGAAAAACTGTTTTTT
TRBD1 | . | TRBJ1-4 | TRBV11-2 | CASSLRDRSQPLEKLFF | TGTGCCAGCAGCTTACGGGACAGGTCGCAACCTCTCGAAAAACTGTTTTTT
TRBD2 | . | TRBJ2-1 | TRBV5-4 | CAISTGGYGEQFF | TGTGCCATCTCTACCGGGGGGTACGGTGAGCAGTTCTTC
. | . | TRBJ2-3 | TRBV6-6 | CASGSTDTQYF | TGTGCCAGCGGATCCACAGATACGCAGTATTTT
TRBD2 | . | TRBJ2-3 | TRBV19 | CASSDGASGSSDTQYF | TGTGCCAGTAGTGACGGAGCTAGCGGGAGCTCAGATACGCAGTATTTT
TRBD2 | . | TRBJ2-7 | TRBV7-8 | CASSPLAGESYEQYF | TGTGCCAGCAGCCCTCTAGCGGGAGAATCCTACGAGCAGTACTTC
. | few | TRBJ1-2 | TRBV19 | CASMDRAANYGYTF | TGTGCCAGTATGGATAGAGCGGCTAACTATGGCTACACCTTC
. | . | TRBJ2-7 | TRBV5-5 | CASSSSGLSYEQYF | TGTGCCAGCAGCTCTTCTGGACTGTCCTACGAGCAGTACTTC
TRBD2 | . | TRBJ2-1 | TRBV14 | CASSPGTSGVREQFF | TGTGCCAGCAGCCCCGGGACTAGCGGGGTCCGGGAGCAGTTCTTC
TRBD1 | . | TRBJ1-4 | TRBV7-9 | CASSRKQGAANEKLFF | TGTGCCAGCAGCCGAAAACAGGGGGCGGCTAATGAAAAACTGTTTTTT
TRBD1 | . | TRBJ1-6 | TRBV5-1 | CASSSGTANPPLHF | TGCGCCAGCAGCTCCGGGACAGCCAATCCACCCCTCCACTTT
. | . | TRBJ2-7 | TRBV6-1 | CASSGGTASSYEQYF | TGTGCCAGCAGTGGGGGGACTGCCAGCTCCTACGAGCAGTACTTC
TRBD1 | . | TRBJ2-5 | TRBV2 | CASRTGEETQYF | TGTGCCAGCAGGACAGGGGAAGAGACCCAGTACTTC
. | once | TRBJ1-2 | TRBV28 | CASRPPGARGYTF | TGTGCCAGCAGGCCCCCGGGGGCGCGTGGCTACACCTTC
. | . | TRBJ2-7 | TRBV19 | CASTSGQSYEQYF | .
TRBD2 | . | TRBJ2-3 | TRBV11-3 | CASSKGTSGSADTQYF | TGTGCCAGCAGCAAAGGGACTAGCGGGAGCGCAGATACGCAGTATTTT
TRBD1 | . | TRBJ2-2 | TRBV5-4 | CASSLYQGANTGELFF | TGTGCCAGCAGCTTATACCAGGGGGCGAACACCGGGGAGCTGTTTTTT
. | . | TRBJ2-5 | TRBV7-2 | CASSSGLNQETQYF | TGTGCCAGCAGCTCAGGACTAAACCAAGAGACCCAGTACTTC
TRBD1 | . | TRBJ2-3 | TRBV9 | CASSQRQGLGDTQYF | TGTGCCAGCAGCCAGAGACAGGGCTTGGGTGATACGCAGTATTTT